This entry features one TCR beta chain sequence. No antigen is known for it. The source of the sample is a study of neurological immune-mediated disorders. Study-wide results and limits: HTLV-1-associated myelopathy showed the most TCR clonal expansion; multiple sclerosis the least, below healthy controls.

Where libraries were unsorted, they were derived from 2 million PBMCs stored at -80 degrees C. V was shortened by 7 bases and J by 7 bases, with 11 bases between the two germline ends. This CDR3 contains 12 residues. The germline V gene has CDR1 ENHRY and CDR2 SYGVKD. In TCRdb, the 5' RACE reads were re-called with MiXCR into one record per CDR3 protein. The sample contains about 50,000 distinct CDR3 sequences, approximately 10% of which appear only once. The specimen was PBMCs. The sequence was obtained from a man between 65 and 85 years old with HTLV-1-associated myelopathy (HAM/TSP). J is TRBJ2-1 and V is TRBV10-3, with D possibly matching TRBD1 (5 bases). CDR3 bases: TGTGCCATCATGGAAAGGGGAAATGAGCAGTTCTTC. Its translation: CAIMERGNEQFF.